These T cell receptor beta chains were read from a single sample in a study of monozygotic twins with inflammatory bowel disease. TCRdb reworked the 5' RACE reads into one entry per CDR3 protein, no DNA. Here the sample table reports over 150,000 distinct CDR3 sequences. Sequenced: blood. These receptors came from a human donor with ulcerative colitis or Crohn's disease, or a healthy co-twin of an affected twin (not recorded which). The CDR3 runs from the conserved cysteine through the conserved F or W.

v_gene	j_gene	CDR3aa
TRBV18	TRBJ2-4	CASSPGYENIQYF
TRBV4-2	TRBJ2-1	CASSQDRSGGVEQFF
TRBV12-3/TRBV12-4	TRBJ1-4	CASRGGEVLSEKLFF
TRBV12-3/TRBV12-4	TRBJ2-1	CASSNRTTEGEQFF
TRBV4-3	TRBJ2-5	CASSQETGANQETQYF
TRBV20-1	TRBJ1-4	CSAPSPSSTNEKLFF
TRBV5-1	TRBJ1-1	CASSPVAGDPTEAFF
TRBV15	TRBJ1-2	CATSGGETEVWGYTF
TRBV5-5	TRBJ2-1	CASSLVASYNEQFF
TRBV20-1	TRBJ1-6	CSASRDRESPLHF
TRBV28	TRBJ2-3	CASLPQGRGTDTQYF
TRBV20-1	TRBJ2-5	CSARRSGPQETQYF
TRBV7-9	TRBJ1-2	CASSRQGTNYGYTF
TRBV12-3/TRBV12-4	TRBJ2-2	CASSLVVVANTGELFF
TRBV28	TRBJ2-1	CASTPPRGGVYNEQFF
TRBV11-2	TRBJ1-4	CASSLSGVTNEKLFF
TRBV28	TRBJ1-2	CASSSQGGAGYGYTF
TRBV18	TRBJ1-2	CASSPTTDYGYTF
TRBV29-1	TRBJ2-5	CSVAGPKGGETQYF
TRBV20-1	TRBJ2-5	CSARDSTSGQETQYF
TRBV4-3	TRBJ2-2	CASSQDRGPGELFF
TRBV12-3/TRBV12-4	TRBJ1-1	CASSLTTGDEAFF
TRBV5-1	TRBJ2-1	CASRSIGGNEQFF
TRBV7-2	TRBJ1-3	CASSEGSSTIYF